A single TCR beta chain is shown here with its context. Using immunoSEQ multiplex PCR, the repertoire was profiled, and TCRdb retains in-frame clones only, with some absent. The sample holds about 32,000 clones, 70% to 90% seen once. The data stem from a study of stem cell transplantation in POMP-related autoinflammatory disease. The V and J ends lost 1 base and 2 bases respectively, with 8 bases between them. This CDR3 has 14 amino acids. The V gene's germline CDR1 is MNHNS and CDR2 SASEGT. The gene calls are TRBV6-1 and TRBJ1-2; D is undetermined. This sample comprised CD4+ T cells from PBMCs, obtained before stem cell transplantation. The source of this sequence is a human donor with POMP-related autoinflammation and immune dysregulation (PRAID). The CDR3: CASSEGRANYGYTF. DNA for the CDR3: TGTGCCAGCAGTGAAGGTCGGGCGAACTATGGCTACACCTTC.